This T cell receptor (beta chain) was obtained from a study of cytomegalovirus exposure and HLA in healthy donors. Study overall: There were approximately 80 million unique TCRs (from HLA-typed donors) in an early data release. Notes on the study in general: A later analysis showed that HLA-associated TCR beta chains had undergone more clonal expansion than equally common others. Being productive about 87% or about 30% of the time was typical of most TCR beta V segments in an earlier analysis.

Primers for the PCR totalled 60 Vbeta and 13 Jbeta. Generated by immunoSEQ multiplex PCR, the TCRdb table keeps only in-frame clones and is missing some. This sample has 150,000 to 200,000 clones, with 65% to 80% found just once. The count of this clone is one. Its antigen remains unidentified. Sequences were obtained from PBMCs. This clonotype was obtained from a woman in her 40s in good health and CMV-seronegative.

The CDR3 DNA sequence: TGTGCCAGCAGCCTATCGACAGCATCTGCAACTAATGAAAAACTGTTTTTT. Its protein product is CASSLSTASATNEKLFF. The chain links TRBV7-2 to TRBJ1-4; a weak D match, TRBD1 (5 bases). Germline V gene sequence: CDR1 SGHTA, CDR2 FQGNSA. This CDR3 is 17 amino acids long. V shed 5 bases and J shed 0 bases, with 16 bases lying between them.